This T cell receptor beta chain was captured by sequencing in a study of patients and donors after allogeneic stem cell transplantation. This clonotype has only a few counts. TCRdb redid the calling of the RT-PCR reads with MiXCR, one entry per CDR3 protein. The data contain about 16,000 distinct CDR3 sequences, approximately 30% of them singletons. Sequenced material: blood, either unsorted or a sorted T cell fraction (not recorded which). The receptor comes from a human donor who was either an allogeneic HSCT recipient or a stem cell or donor lymphocyte infusion donor (not recorded which). It is not recorded whose cells these are; they may come from a transplant donor.

The CDR3 reads CASSLLTGNTEAFF. In nucleotides, the CDR3 is TGTGCCAGCAGTTTATTGACAGGGAACACTGAAGCTTTCTTT. The rearrangement links TRBV12-3 or TRBV12-4 to TRBJ1-1; D possibly corresponds to TRBD1 (6 bases). This CDR3 spans 14 amino acids. V lost 2 bases, J lost 1 base, and 8 bases lay in between.